These 28 T cell receptor beta chains were sequenced from one sample in a study of blood T cell repertoires in COVID-19. TCRdb's table, derived via immunoSEQ multiplex PCR, lists solely in-frame clones and lacks some. This table has about 250,000 clones, 84% appearing once. Sequenced sample: PBMCs or T cells enriched from blood (not recorded which). Every receptor here comes from a man between 45 and 60 years old who had recovered from COVID-19.

The rearrangement uses TRBV15 and TRBJ1-2, with a tentative D call TRBD1 (6 bases). Trimming pared 0 bases from V and 7 bases from J, leaving 12 bases between. Germline values: CDR1 LNHNV, CDR2 YYDKDF (reference sequence). The CDR3 spans 14 residues. CDR3 coding DNA: TGTGCCACCAGCAGAGAGACCTACAGGGTTGGCTACACCTTC. Protein: CATSRETYRVGYTF.

The V call is TRBV11-2, the J call TRBJ1-1; a possible D gene is TRBD1 (6 bases). Germline CDR1 is SGHAT and CDR2 is FQNNGV. V was cut by 5 bases and J by 6 bases, with 16 bases left in between. The CDR3 totals 14 residues. CDR3 in DNA: TGTGCCAGCAGCATAACACAGGGTGGGTCTGAAGCTTTCTTT. This codes for CASSITQGGSEAFF. The entire variable domain, with the rest obtained from reference TRBV11-2 and TRBJ1-1, is as follows: EAGVAQSPRYKIIEKRQSVAFWCNPISGHATLYWYQQILGQGPKLLIQFQNNGVVDDSQLPKDRFSAERLKGVDSTLKIQPAKLEDSAVYLCASSITQGGSEAFFGQGTRLTVV.

The chain employs TRBV30 and TRBJ1-5, with D unresolved. The CDR3 loop spans 13 amino acids. The ends were cut back, 3 bases at V and 4 bases at J, with 10 bases in the middle. Germline loops: CDR1 GTSNPN, CDR2 SVGIG (reference sequence). The CDR3 nucleotides read TGTGCCTGGAGGGCGGGGTGGAATCAGCCCCAGCATTTT. It codes for CAWRAGWNQPQHF.

This chain uses TRBV15 with TRBJ2-7; 7 bases line up with TRBD1. The CDR3 length is 14 residues. V lost 7 bases and J lost 6; bases outside the gene matches: 12. In germline, CDR1 is LNHNV, CDR2 YYDKDF (reference sequence). The CDR3 loop reads CATKIRQGVFEQYF. The CDR3 DNA follows: TGTGCCACCAAAATTAGACAGGGTGTTTTCGAGCAGTACTTC.

By frequency in the sample, this clone is medium-sized. The J gene is TRBJ1-5, the V gene TRBV30; tentatively, D is TRBD1 (6 bases). The length of the CDR3 is 13 residues. CDR1 is GTSNPN, CDR2 SVGIG, per germline (reference sequence). V was clipped by 4 bases and J by 4 bases, with 11 bases between them. The CDR3 reads CAWTLDSNQPQHF. The CDR3, as DNA: TGTGCCTGGACCCTGGACAGTAATCAGCCCCAGCATTTT.

The rearrangement joins TRBV19 to TRBJ1-1, with D perhaps TRBD1 (6 bases). Trimming took off 5 bases at V and 0 bases at J, with 10 bases between the two ends. CDR3 length equals 14 residues. Germline V gene data show CDR1 as LNHDA and CDR2 as SQIVND (reference sequence). DNA for the CDR3: TGTGCCAGTAGTGTACAGGGCGTGAACACTGAAGCTTTCTTT. This gives the protein CASSVQGVNTEAFF.

CDR3 region: CASSLQGSFNQPQHF. The CDR3 nucleotides are TGTGCCAGCAGCTTGCAGGGAAGTTTCAATCAGCCCCAGCATTTT. The V and J genes are TRBV5-5 and TRBJ1-5; D might be TRBD1 (5 bases). V was shortened by 1 base and J by 3 bases, with 11 bases between the two germline ends. This CDR3 has 15 residues. The germline gives CDR1 SGHKS, CDR2 YYEKEE (reference sequence).

This clone was counted only a few times. The J gene is TRBJ2-7, the V gene TRBV12-5; a possible D gene is TRBD2 (5 bases). Germline assignment: CDR1 LGHNT and CDR2 FRNRAP. V was trimmed by 6 bases and J by 1 base, leaving 10 bases between them. The CDR3 is 13 amino acids. The CDR3 DNA follows: TGTGCTAGTGGCCGCGGACTTTCCTACGAGCAGTACTTC. Its protein product is CASGRGLSYEQYF.

This rearrangement joins TRBV2 to TRBJ2-1; D is possibly TRBD1 (6 bases). This CDR3 has 16 residues. Between the trimmed V and J ends, which lost 4 bases and 9 bases, there was a span of 22 bases. Looked up from germline, CDR1 is SNHLY and CDR2 is FYNNEI. CDR3 protein: CASSGDRSSVRGEQFF. In DNA form, the CDR3 reads TGTGCCAGCAGTGGAGACAGGTCCTCCGTTCGCGGTGAGCAGTTCTTC.

The chain has TRBV7-6 and TRBJ2-3; D not certain. Germline CDR1 SGHVS, CDR2 FNYEAQ. This CDR3 contains 14 residues. The germline V and J ends were trimmed by 5 bases and 4 bases, with 13 bases remaining between them. The CDR3: CASSPLGPPDTQYF. CDR3 nucleotide sequence: TGTGCCAGCAGCCCGCTCGGTCCCCCAGATACGCAGTATTTT.

This rearrangement joins TRBV11-3 to TRBJ2-1; D is possibly TRBD2 (6 bases). From germline, CDR1 is SGHNT and CDR2 YENEEA. This CDR3 is built from 14 residues. Trimming removed 4 bases at V and 8 bases at J, with 15 bases between. For the CDR3, the DNA is TGTGCCAGCAGCTCTAGAGAAACGGGGGATGAGCAGTTCTTC. Translation gives CASSSRETGDEQFF.

V gene TRBV5-4 combines with J gene TRBJ2-7; the match to TRBD1 covers 10 bases. The CDR3 is made up of 16 amino acids. Germline trimming cut 0 bases from V and 7 bases from J; bases unmatched to any gene: 10. CDR1 and CDR2 (germline): SGHNT, YYREEE (reference sequence). CDR3: CASSLGQGAALGEQYF. DNA for the CDR3: TGTGCCAGCAGCTTGGGACAGGGGGCGGCTTTGGGTGAGCAGTACTTC.

The V call is TRBV29-1, the J call TRBJ2-5; D gene uncertain. Trimming shortened V by 1 base and J by 6 bases, and 6 bases separated the two germline ends. The CDR3 sequence is 11 residues long. The germline V gene has CDR1 SQVTM and CDR2 ANQGSEA. The CDR3 sequence: CSVEGSKTQYF. The CDR3 coding sequence is TGCAGCGTTGAAGGTAGTAAGACCCAGTACTTC.

This clone has only one observation. The chain links TRBV19 to TRBJ2-6; D remains ambiguous. Germline lookup yields CDR1 LNHDA and CDR2 SQIVND (reference sequence). The CDR3 runs to 13 residues. Trimming removed 6 bases from V and 1 base from J, with 4 bases in between. The chain's CDR3 is CASSQSGANVLTF. The DNA of the CDR3 is TGTGCCAGTAGCCAGTCTGGGGCCAACGTCCTGACTTTC.

V gene TRBV20-1 combines with J gene TRBJ2-1; 9 positions agree with TRBD2. J gave up 3 bases and V 3 bases, and 12 bases lay outside the gene matches. Germline V CDR1 and CDR2: DFQATT, SNEGSKA (reference sequence). The CDR3 covers 17 residues. This chain's CDR3 is CSASSGPIAGVYNEQFF. CDR3 sequence (DNA): TGCAGTGCTAGTTCTGGACCAATAGCGGGGGTCTACAATGAGCAGTTCTTC.

The gene calls are TRBV5-4 and TRBJ1-3, with TRBD1 as a possible D gene (6 bases). CDR1 and CDR2 (germline): SGHNT, YYREEE (reference sequence). The germline V and J ends were trimmed by 1 base and 0 bases, with 11 bases remaining between them. The CDR3 has 16 amino acids. This CDR3 is CASSLKQGDSGNTIYF. The CDR3 bases are TGTGCCAGCAGCTTGAAACAGGGCGACTCTGGAAACACCATATATTTT.

The chain joins TRBV28 to TRBJ2-3; TRBD2 matches at 9 bases. There are 16 residues in the CDR3. Germline loops: CDR1 MDHEN, CDR2 SYDVKM. Trimming cost V 6 bases and J 2 bases; bases outside gene matches: 9. In DNA, the CDR3 is TGTGCCAGCAGAACGAGGCTAGCGGGGTTCACAGATACGCAGTATTTT. Protein: CASRTRLAGFTDTQYF.

The V call is TRBV11-3, the J call TRBJ2-1, with TRBD2 identical over 11 bases. V was clipped by 5 bases and J by 6 bases; unmatched bases: 3. CDR1 and CDR2 from the germline V gene are SGHNT and YENEEA. The CDR3 is 14 residues long. CDR3 residues: CASSRGLAGNEQFF. As DNA, the CDR3 is TGTGCCAGCAGCCGTGGACTAGCGGGCAATGAGCAGTTCTTC.

This chain links TRBV11-3 with TRBJ2-7, with 8 nucleotides matching TRBD1. The junction had 9 bases not matched to a gene; V was cut back by 5 bases and J by 6 bases. The CDR3 contains 14 residues. Per germline, CDR1 SGHNT and CDR2 YENEEA. CDR3 loop: CASSGLQGDGEQYF. As DNA, the CDR3 is TGTGCCAGCAGCGGTTTACAGGGGGATGGCGAGCAGTACTTC.

The gene calls are TRBV11-3 and TRBJ2-3; the D gene is possibly TRBD1 (5 bases). CDR1 SGHNT and CDR2 YENEEA come from the germline V gene. Trimming removed 5 bases from V and 5 bases from J, with 17 bases in between. The CDR3 sequence is 15 residues long. CDR3 amino acids: CASSQGGVGKDTQYF. The CDR3 DNA reads as TGTGCCAGCAGCCAGGGCGGAGTGGGGAAAGATACGCAGTATTTT.

The chain recombines TRBV7-3 with TRBJ2-2, with TRBD2 as a possible D gene (6 bases). Trimming took off 5 bases at V and 2 bases at J, with 15 bases between the two ends. This CDR3 region has 16 residues. The V gene's germline CDR1 is SGHTA and CDR2 FQGTGA. The CDR3 DNA sequence: TGTGCCAGCAGCCGGATAGCGGTGCCCAACACCGGGGAGCTGTTTTTT. It codes for CASSRIAVPNTGELFF.

The chain couples TRBV18 to TRBJ1-1, with TRBD1 matching 7 bases. The V and J ends lost 3 bases and 8 bases, in that order; junction bases with no gene match: 3. The CDR3 loop spans 12 amino acids. CDR1 and CDR2 (germline): KGHSH, LQKENI. The CDR3 bases are TGTGCCAGCTCACCTTTACAGGGGGAAGCTTTCTTT. Translation gives CASSPLQGEAFF.

This clone was recorded once. The chain has TRBV19 and TRBJ1-6; unclear D gene. V gave up 8 bases and J gave up 1 base, with 9 bases separating them. The CDR3 loop spans 14 amino acids. Germline CDR1 reads LNHDA; CDR2 reads SQIVND (reference sequence). The CDR3 region has the DNA TGTGCCAGTGCGGAGGGATCCTATAATTCACCCCTCCACTTT. Protein product: CASAEGSYNSPLHF.

This chain uses TRBV20-1 with TRBJ1-5, with D possibly being TRBD1 (5 bases). The CDR3 is made up of 14 amino acids. In germline, CDR1 is DFQATT, CDR2 SNEGSKA (reference sequence). V lost 3 bases to trimming and J lost 5 bases, with 14 bases between them. This CDR3 reads CSASQNRGDQPQHF. The CDR3 coding sequence is TGCAGTGCTAGTCAAAACCGGGGGGATCAGCCCCAGCATTTT.

The chain couples TRBV5-1 to TRBJ2-1, with a possible D match to TRBD2 (5 bases). V gave up 4 bases and J gave up 9 bases, with 14 bases separating them. The CDR3 loop spans 13 amino acids. CDR1 and CDR2 from the germline V gene are SGHRS and YFSETQ. Here the CDR3 reads CASSERDPPEQFF. As DNA, the CDR3 is TGCGCCAGCAGCGAACGGGATCCGCCTGAGCAGTTCTTC.

This clone was seen once. V usage is TRBV11-2 and J usage is TRBJ2-2; D is possibly TRBD2 (6 bases). V was trimmed by 5 bases and J by 0 bases, leaving 13 bases between them. Germline V gene sequence: CDR1 SGHAT, CDR2 FQNNGV. The CDR3 covers 16 residues. The CDR3, as DNA: TGTGCCAGCAGCACCCGTAGCGGCCCGAACACCGGGGAGCTGTTTTTT. It yields the protein CASSTRSGPNTGELFF.

The count of this clone is one. The chain is built from TRBV7-2 and TRBJ2-1; TRBD2 matches at 10 bases. V trimming: 2 bases; J trimming: 2 bases; junction bases outside the gene matches: 6. CDR3 length equals 17 residues. CDR1 SGHTA and CDR2 FQGNSA come from the germline V gene. The CDR3 reads CASSLRLAGAPYNEQFF. In nucleotides, the CDR3 is TGTGCCAGCAGCTTACGGCTAGCGGGAGCCCCCTACAATGAGCAGTTCTTC.

The V call is TRBV6-5, the J call TRBJ2-1; 8 nucleotides match TRBD1. The germline V gene encodes CDR1 MNHEY and CDR2 SVGAGI. This CDR3 is built from 15 residues. J was trimmed by 8 bases and V by 2 bases; bases with no gene match: 8. CDR3 sequence: CASSYRTGQYHEQFF. The CDR3 nucleotides read TGTGCCAGCAGTTACCGGACAGGGCAGTATCATGAGCAGTTCTTC.